The entry below gives a single T cell receptor (beta chain) sequence along with its context. This record comes from a study of cytomegalovirus exposure and HLA in healthy donors. The table came from immunoSEQ multiplex PCR; TCRdb's copy has only in-frame clones and leaves some out. The sample lists 76,000 or so clones, about 94% occurring once. CDR1 is SGHTA, CDR2 FQGNSA, per germline. CDR3 length: 16 residues. Trimming pared 2 bases from V and 10 bases from J, leaving 21 bases between. The specimen sequenced was PBMCs. V gene TRBV7-2 combines with J gene TRBJ2-1; weak D call: TRBD1 (5 bases). This clonotype was obtained from a woman younger than 35 in good health and CMV-seronegative. Written as DNA, the CDR3 is TGTGCCAGCAGCTTAACCTTTCTTGGCCCAGGGAACGAGCAGTTCTTC. Its protein product is CASSLTFLGPGNEQFF.